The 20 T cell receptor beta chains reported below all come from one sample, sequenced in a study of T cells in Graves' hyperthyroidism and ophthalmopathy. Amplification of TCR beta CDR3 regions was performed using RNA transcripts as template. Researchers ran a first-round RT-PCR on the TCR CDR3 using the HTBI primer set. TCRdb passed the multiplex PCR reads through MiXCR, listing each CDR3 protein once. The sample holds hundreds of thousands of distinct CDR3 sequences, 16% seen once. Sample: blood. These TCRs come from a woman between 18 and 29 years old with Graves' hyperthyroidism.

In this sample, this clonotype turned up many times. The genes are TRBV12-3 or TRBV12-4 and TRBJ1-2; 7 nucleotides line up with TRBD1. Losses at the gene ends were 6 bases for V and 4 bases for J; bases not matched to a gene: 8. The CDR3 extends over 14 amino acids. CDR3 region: CASSLDRWTYGYTF. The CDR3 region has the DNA TGTGCCAGCAGCTTGGACAGGTGGACCTATGGCTACACCTTC.

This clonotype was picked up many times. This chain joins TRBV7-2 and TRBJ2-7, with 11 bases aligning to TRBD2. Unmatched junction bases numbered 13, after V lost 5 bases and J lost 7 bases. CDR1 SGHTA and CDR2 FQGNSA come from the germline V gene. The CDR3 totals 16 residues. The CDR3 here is CASSPSGTSGGMEQYF. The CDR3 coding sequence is TGTGCCAGCAGCCCGTCCGGGACTAGCGGAGGAATGGAGCAGTACTTC.

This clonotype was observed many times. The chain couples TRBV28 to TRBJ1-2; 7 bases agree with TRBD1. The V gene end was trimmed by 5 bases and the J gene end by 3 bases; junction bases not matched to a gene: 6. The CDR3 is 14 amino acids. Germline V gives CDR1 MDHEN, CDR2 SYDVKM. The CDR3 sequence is CASSETGEYYGYTF. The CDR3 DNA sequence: TGTGCCAGCAGTGAAACAGGGGAATACTATGGCTACACCTTC.

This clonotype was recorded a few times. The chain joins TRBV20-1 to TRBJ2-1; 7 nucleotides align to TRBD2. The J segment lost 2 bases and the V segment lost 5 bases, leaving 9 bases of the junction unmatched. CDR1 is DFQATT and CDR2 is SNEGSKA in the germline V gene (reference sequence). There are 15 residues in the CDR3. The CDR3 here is CSALPRDYPYNEQFF. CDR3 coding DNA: TGCAGTGCTCTTCCACGGGACTACCCCTACAATGAGCAGTTCTTC.

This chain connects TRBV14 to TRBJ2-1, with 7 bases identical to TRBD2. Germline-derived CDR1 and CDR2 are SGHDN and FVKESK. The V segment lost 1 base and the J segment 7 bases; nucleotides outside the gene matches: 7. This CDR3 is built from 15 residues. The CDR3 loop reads CASSQVPSGGNEQFF. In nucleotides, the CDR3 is TGTGCCAGCAGCCAAGTACCTAGCGGAGGGAATGAGCAGTTCTTC. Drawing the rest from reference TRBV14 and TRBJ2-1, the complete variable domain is EAGVTQFPSHSVIEKGQTVTLRCDPISGHDNLYWYRRVMGKEIKFLLHFVKESKQDESGMPNNRFLAERTGGTYSTLKVQPAELEDSGVYFCASSQVPSGGNEQFFGPGTRLTVL.

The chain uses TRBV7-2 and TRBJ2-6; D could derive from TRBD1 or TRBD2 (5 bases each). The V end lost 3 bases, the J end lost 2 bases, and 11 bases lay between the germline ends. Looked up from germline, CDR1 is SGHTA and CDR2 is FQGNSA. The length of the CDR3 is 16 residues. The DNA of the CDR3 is TGTGCCAGCAGCTTCGGCCGGGGCCCTGGGGCCAACGTCCTGACTTTC. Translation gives CASSFGRGPGANVLTF.

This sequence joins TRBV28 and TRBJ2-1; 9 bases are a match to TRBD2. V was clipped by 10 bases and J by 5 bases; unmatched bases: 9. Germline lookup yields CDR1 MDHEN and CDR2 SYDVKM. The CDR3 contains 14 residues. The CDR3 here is CATLWASGNNEQFF. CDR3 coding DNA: TGTGCCACCCTATGGGCTAGCGGGAACAATGAGCAGTTCTTC.

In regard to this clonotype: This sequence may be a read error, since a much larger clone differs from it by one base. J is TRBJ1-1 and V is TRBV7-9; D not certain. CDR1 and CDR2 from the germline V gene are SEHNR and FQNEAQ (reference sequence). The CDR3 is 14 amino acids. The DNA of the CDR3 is TGTGTCAGCAGCTCCAATACAAGAAACACTGAAGCTTTCTTT. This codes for CVSSSNTRNTEAFF.

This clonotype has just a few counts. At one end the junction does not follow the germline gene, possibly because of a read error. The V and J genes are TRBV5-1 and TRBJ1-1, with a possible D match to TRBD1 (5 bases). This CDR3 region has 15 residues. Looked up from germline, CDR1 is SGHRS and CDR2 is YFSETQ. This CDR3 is CASSLSVRVNTGAFF. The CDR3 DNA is TGCGCCAGCAGCTTGTCCGTCAGGGTGAACACTGGAGCTTTCTTT.

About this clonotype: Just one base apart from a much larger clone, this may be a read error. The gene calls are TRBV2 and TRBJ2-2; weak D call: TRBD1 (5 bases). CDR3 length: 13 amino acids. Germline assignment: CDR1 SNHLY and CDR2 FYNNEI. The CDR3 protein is CTTQGQGTGELFF. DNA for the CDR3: TGTACCACCCAGGGTCAAGGGACCGGGGAGCTGTTTTTT.

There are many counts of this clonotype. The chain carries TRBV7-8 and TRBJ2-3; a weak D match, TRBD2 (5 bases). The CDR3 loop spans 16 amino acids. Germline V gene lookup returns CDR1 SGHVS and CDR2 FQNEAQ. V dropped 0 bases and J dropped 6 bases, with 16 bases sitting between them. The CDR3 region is CASSLAGRESRDTQYF. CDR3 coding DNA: TGTGCCAGCAGCTTAGCGGGTCGGGAATCCCGGGATACGCAGTATTTT.

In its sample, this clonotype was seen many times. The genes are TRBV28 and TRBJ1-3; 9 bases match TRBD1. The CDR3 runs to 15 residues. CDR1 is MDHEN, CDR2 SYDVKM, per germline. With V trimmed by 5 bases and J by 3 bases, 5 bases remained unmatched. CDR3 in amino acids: CASSRGQGFGNTIYF. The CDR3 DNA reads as TGTGCCAGCAGTCGCGGACAGGGGTTTGGAAACACCATATATTTT.

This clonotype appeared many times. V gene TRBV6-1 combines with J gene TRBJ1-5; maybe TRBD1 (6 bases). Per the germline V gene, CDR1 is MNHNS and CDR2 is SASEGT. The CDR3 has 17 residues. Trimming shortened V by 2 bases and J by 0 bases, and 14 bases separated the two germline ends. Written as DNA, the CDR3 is TGTGCCAGCAGTGAATCAGGGGCAGGGTCTAGCAATCAGCCCCAGCATTTT. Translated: CASSESGAGSSNQPQHF.

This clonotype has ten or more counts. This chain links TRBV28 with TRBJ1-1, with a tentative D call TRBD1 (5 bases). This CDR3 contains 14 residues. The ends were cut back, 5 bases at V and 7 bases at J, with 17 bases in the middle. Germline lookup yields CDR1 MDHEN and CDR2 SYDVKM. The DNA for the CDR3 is TGTGCCAGCAGTGCACTCAGGGCTAGAGGTGAAGCTTTCTTT. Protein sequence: CASSALRARGEAFF.

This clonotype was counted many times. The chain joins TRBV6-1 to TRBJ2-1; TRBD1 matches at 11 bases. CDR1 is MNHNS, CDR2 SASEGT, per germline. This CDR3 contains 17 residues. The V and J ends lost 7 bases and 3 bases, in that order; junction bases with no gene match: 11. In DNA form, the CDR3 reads TGTGCCAGCACCTCAACAACCGGGACAGGGGGCTACAATGAGCAGTTCTTC. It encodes CASTSTTGTGGYNEQFF.

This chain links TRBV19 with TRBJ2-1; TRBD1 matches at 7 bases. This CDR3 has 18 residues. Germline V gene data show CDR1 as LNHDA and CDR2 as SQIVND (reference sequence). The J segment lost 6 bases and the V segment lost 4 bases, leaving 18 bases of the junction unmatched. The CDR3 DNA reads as TGTGCCAGTAGTACCAGGGGGATGCACCTTGGGATCCGCAATGAGCAGTTCTTC. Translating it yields CASSTRGMHLGIRNEQFF.

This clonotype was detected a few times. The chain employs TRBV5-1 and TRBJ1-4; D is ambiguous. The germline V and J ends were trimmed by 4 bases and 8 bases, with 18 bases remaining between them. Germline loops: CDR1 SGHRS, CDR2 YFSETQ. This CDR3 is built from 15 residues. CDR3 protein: CASSQSGSTYEKLFF. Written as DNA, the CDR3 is TGCGCCAGCAGCCAATCGGGCTCCACTTACGAAAAACTGTTTTTT.

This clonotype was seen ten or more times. The CDR3 reads CASSLVRLATSTDTQYF. CDR3 DNA: TGTGCCAGCAGCTTAGTCCGACTAGCGACTAGCACAGATACGCAGTATTTT. The chain has TRBV7-8 and TRBJ2-3; 8 bases are shared with TRBD2. J gave up 0 bases and V 1 base, and 6 bases lay outside the gene matches. The length of the CDR3 is 17 residues. Germline V lookup: CDR1 SGHVS, CDR2 FQNEAQ.

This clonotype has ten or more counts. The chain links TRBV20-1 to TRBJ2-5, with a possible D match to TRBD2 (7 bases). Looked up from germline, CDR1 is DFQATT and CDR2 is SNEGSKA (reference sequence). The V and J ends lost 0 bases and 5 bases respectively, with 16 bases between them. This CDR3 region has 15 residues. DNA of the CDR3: TGCAGTGCTAGAGATCGGACTAGGGGGGGTGAGACCCAGTACTTC. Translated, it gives CSARDRTRGGETQYF.

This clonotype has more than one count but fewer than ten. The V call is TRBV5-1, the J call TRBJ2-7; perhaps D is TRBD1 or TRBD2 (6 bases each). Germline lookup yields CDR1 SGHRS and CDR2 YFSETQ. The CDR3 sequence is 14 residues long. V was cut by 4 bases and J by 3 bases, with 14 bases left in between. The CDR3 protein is CASSGTGGHYEQYF. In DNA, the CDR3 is TGCGCCAGCAGCGGGACTGGGGGCCACTACGAGCAGTACTTC.